Listed below are T cell receptor beta chains from one sample, sequenced in a study of T cell responses to AZD1222 COVID-19 vaccine. Some clones are missing from TCRdb's copy, which holds only in-frame ones; the method was immunoSEQ multiplex PCR. This sample has approximately 61,000 clones, with about 81% found just once. The sequences come from peripheral blood, collected 28 days after the second AZD1222 dose. These TCRs come from an adult who received the AZD1222 COVID-19 vaccine. The CDR3 runs from the conserved cysteine through the conserved F or W. Fields, in order: CDR3 length, V gene, clone size, J gene, D gene, CDR3 protein, CDR3 DNA. D genes are given only for firm matches. Rows give clone size only sometimes, using once, few, many, or a class for an expanded clone.

15	TRBV27	-	TRBJ2-1	-	CASSLDRGSYNEQFF	TGTGCCAGCAGTCTCGACAGAGGCTCCTACAATGAGCAGTTCTTC
16	TRBV24-1	-	TRBJ2-2	TRBD2	CATSDHRLAGTGELFF	TGTGCCACCAGTGATCACCGACTAGCGGGAACCGGGGAGCTGTTTTTT
18	TRBV11-2	few	TRBJ2-3	-	CASSKRPPSGGRTDTQYF	TGTGCCAGCAGCAAGCGACCTCCGTCGGGGGGCCGCACAGATACGCAGTATTTT
15	TRBV3-1/TRBV3-2	once	TRBJ2-7	TRBD2	CASSLAGAGSYEQYF	TGTGCCAGCAGCTTAGCGGGAGCGGGCTCCTACGAGCAGTACTTC
16	TRBV4-1	-	TRBJ2-1	-	CASSQEDTFPMNEQFF	TGCGCCAGCAGCCAAGAGGACACGTTCCCCATGAATGAGCAGTTCTTC
16	TRBV5-1	-	TRBJ2-2	-	CASSSAGRPNTGELFF	TGCGCCAGCAGCAGCGCCGGACGGCCGAACACCGGGGAGCTGTTTTTT
11	TRBV28	-	TRBJ2-7	-	CASMTSYEQYF	TGTGCCAGCATGACCTCATACGAGCAGTACTTC
16	TRBV5-1	-	TRBJ2-6	-	CASSLVRGTGANVLTF	TGCGCCAGCAGCTTGGTAAGGGGAACTGGGGCCAACGTCCTGACTTTC
14	TRBV30	-	TRBJ2-2	-	CAWTTPGYTGELFF	TGTGCCTGGACCACCCCGGGGTACACCGGGGAGCTGTTTTTT
15	TRBV10-2	-	TRBJ2-2	-	CASSLDSANTGELFF	TGCGCCAGCAGCCTGGACAGCGCGAACACCGGGGAGCTGTTTTTT
11	TRBV5-1	-	TRBJ2-3	-	CASSSGDTQYF	TGCGCCAGCAGCTCTGGTGATACGCAGTATTTT
15	TRBV7-9	few	TRBJ1-3	-	CASSPMGGSGNTIYF	TGTGCCAGCAGCCCGATGGGGGGCTCTGGAAACACCATATATTTT
15	TRBV16	-	TRBJ1-2	TRBD1	CASSQSIGGAYGYTF	TGTGCCAGCAGCCAATCGATAGGGGGCGCTTATGGCTACACCTTC
12	TRBV28	-	TRBJ1-5	-	CASRRVNQPQHF	TGTGCCAGCAGGAGGGTTAATCAGCCCCAGCATTTT
16	TRBV6-1	-	TRBJ2-7	TRBD2	CASSDIRLARRYEQYF	TGTGCCAGCAGTGATATTCGACTAGCGCGACGCTACGAGCAGTACTTC
14	TRBV30	few	TRBJ1-1	TRBD1	CACARTGKNTEAFF	TGTGCCTGCGCCCGGACAGGGAAGAACACTGAAGCTTTCTTT
14	TRBV28	-	TRBJ2-3	TRBD1	CASRSGGNTDTQYF	TGTGCCAGCAGGTCAGGGGGCAACACAGATACGCAGTATTTT
13	TRBV6-5	once	TRBJ1-6	TRBD1	CASLEGQNSPLHF	TGTGCCAGCCTTGAGGGACAGAATTCACCCCTCCACTTT
15	TRBV11-1	few	TRBJ2-7	TRBD2	CASSLGLADTYEQYF	TGTGCCAGCAGCTTAGGACTAGCTGATACCTACGAGCAGTACTTC
15	TRBV19	-	TRBJ1-1	TRBD1	CASSKTTGTVTEAFF	TGTGCCAGTAGTAAAACAACCGGGACAGTCACTGAAGCTTTCTTT
13	TRBV30	-	TRBJ1-5	-	CAWSVGRSQPQHF	TGTGCCTGGAGTGTTGGGAGAAGTCAGCCCCAGCATTTT
16	TRBV6-6	-	TRBJ2-7	-	CASSYPPGQGRGEQYF	TGTGCCAGCAGTTACCCACCGGGGCAGGGACGTGGCGAGCAGTACTTC
13	TRBV5-8	once	TRBJ1-1	TRBD1	CASRGQGWSEAFF	TGTGCCAGCAGGGGACAGGGGTGGAGTGAAGCTTTCTTT
14	TRBV9	once	TRBJ1-1	-	CASSPGGVDTEAFF	TGTGCCAGCAGCCCTGGCGGGGTGGACACTGAAGCTTTCTTT
15	TRBV19	once	TRBJ1-2	-	CASSSYTEFNYGYTF	TGTGCCAGTAGTAGTTATACAGAATTTAACTATGGCTACACCTTC
18	TRBV19	-	TRBJ2-1	TRBD2	CASSRASGHLSSYNEQFF	TGTGCCAGTAGTCGGGCTAGCGGCCACCTGAGCTCCTACAATGAGCAGTTCTTC
14	TRBV28	once	TRBJ2-7	TRBD1	CASSFRGRSYEQYF	TGTGCCAGCAGTTTCAGGGGGCGTTCCTACGAGCAGTACTTC
15	TRBV28	-	TRBJ2-7	-	CASSSPTGHLYEQYF	TGTGCCAGCAGCTCACCAACGGGACACCTCTACGAGCAGTACTTC
14	TRBV5-1	-	TRBJ1-1	-	CASSLGGFNTEAFF	TGCGCCAGCAGCTTGGGCGGGTTTAACACTGAAGCTTTCTTT
18	TRBV28	-	TRBJ2-1	TRBD2	CASSLRSGLAGRVNEQFF	TGTGCCAGCAGTTTACGTTCGGGACTAGCGGGAAGGGTCAATGAGCAGTTCTTC
14	TRBV19	once	TRBJ2-1	-	CASQAAEAPIPQFF	TGTGCCAGCCAGGCCGCGGAAGCCCCTATCCCGCAGTTCTTC
14	TRBV7-2	-	TRBJ1-3	-	CASSPQGSGNTIYF	TGTGCCAGCAGCCCCCAGGGCTCTGGAAACACCATATATTTT
21	TRBV7-2	-	TRBJ1-1	TRBD1	CASSLAPIEAGQGAWNTEAFF	TGTGCCAGCAGCTTAGCCCCGATAGAAGCCGGACAGGGGGCTTGGAACACTGAAGCTTTCTTT
12	TRBV28	-	TRBJ1-2	-	CATLPGNYGYTF	TGTGCCACCCTCCCAGGAAACTATGGCTACACCTTC
14	TRBV21-1	-	TRBJ1-1	-	CASSRRTENTEAFF	TGTGCCAGCAGCAGGCGGACGGAGAACACTGAAGCTTTCTTT
16	TRBV27	-	TRBJ2-2	TRBD1	CASNPRGDRGTGELFF	TGTGCCAGCAACCCTAGGGGGGACAGGGGCACCGGGGAGCTGTTTTTT
15	TRBV3-1/TRBV3-2	-	TRBJ1-1	-	CASSQAIFSYTEAFF	TGTGCCAGCAGCCAAGCTATATTTAGCTACACTGAAGCTTTCTTT
16	TRBV19	-	TRBJ2-1	TRBD2	CASSISSGRAGNEQFF	TGTGCCAGTAGTATTTCGAGCGGGAGGGCCGGAAATGAGCAGTTCTTC
15	TRBV6-6	-	TRBJ2-5	TRBD1	CASSTGQGRRETQYF	TGTGCCAGCAGTACAGGACAGGGAAGACGAGAGACCCAGTACTTC
13	TRBV28	few	TRBJ1-2	-	CASSLRVEGGYTF	TGTGCCAGCAGTTTGAGGGTTGAGGGTGGCTACACCTTC
16	TRBV4-1	-	TRBJ2-2	TRBD1	CASSRDRANLGGELFF	TGCGCCAGCAGCCGGGACAGGGCTAATTTAGGCGGGGAGCTGTTTTTT
14	TRBV5-1	-	TRBJ2-4	TRBD1	CASSFGTGKNIQYF	TGCGCCAGCAGCTTCGGGACAGGAAAAAACATTCAGTACTTC
14	TRBV19	-	TRBJ1-2	-	CASSLGMALYGYTF	TGTGCCAGTAGCCTGGGTATGGCGCTCTATGGCTACACCTTC
17	TRBV28	-	TRBJ2-3	TRBD2	CASSFDGTSGRTDTQYF	TGTGCCAGCAGTTTCGATGGGACTAGCGGGAGAACGGATACGCAGTATTTT
14	TRBV6-2/TRBV6-3	-	TRBJ1-1	-	CASSYRRGGTEAFF	TGTGCCAGCAGTTACCGTCGAGGGGGCACTGAAGCTTTCTTT
17	TRBV28	-	TRBJ2-1	-	CASSFASLGPTPGEQFF	TGTGCCAGCAGTTTCGCCTCCCTGGGACCCACTCCGGGGGAGCAGTTCTTC
17	TRBV5-6	once	TRBJ1-3	-	CASSWGGGTFSGNTIYF	TGTGCCAGCAGCTGGGGCGGGGGAACCTTCTCTGGAAACACCATATATTTT
14	TRBV25-1	-	TRBJ2-7	-	CASSEYVGGREQYF	TGTGCCAGCAGTGAATACGTTGGCGGGCGCGAGCAGTACTTC
12	TRBV5-1	few	TRBJ2-1	-	CASNGGVNEQFF	TGCGCCAGCAACGGGGGAGTCAATGAGCAGTTCTTC
16	TRBV7-6	-	TRBJ1-6	-	CASSPSPTGYNSPLHF	TGTGCCAGCAGCCCCTCCCCAACAGGTTATAATTCACCCCTCCACTTT
13	TRBV4-2	-	TRBJ1-1	-	CASSQGLFTEAFF	TGTGCCAGCAGCCAGGGTCTTTTCACTGAAGCTTTCTTT
14	TRBV6-2/TRBV6-3	medium-sized	TRBJ1-5	-	CASSPFSSNQPQHF	TGTGCCAGCAGTCCCTTCAGTAGCAATCAGCCCCAGCATTTT